Listed here are 14 T cell receptor beta chains from one sample, sequenced in a study of a mutant IDH1 vaccine in newly diagnosed glioma (dated by TCRdb to the early 2020s). The library was obtained by the immunoSEQ multiplex PCR assay. The clones in this table, taken by TCRdb from immuneACCESS, are in-frame only. Not every clone is retained; where verified, under half of the shortfall comes from an unresolved V gene, and the cause of the rest is unknown. This sample has about 27,000 clones in its table, and roughly 82% of those were observed once. The ten largest clones add up to 6.5% to 9.5% of the sample. No antigen has been identified for these receptors. The meaning of the sample's time point label: week 35, safety follow-up. Each vaccine dose, consisting of 300 ug of a 20-mer mutant IDH1 peptide in Montanide, was administered subcutaneously with topical imiquimod. The specimen was PBMCs, collected from a glioma patient whose treatment included an IDH1 peptide vaccine. Receptor source: a man over 45 with glioma.

The chain links TRBV5-1 to TRBJ1-1; D gene ambiguous. The CDR3 spans 15 residues. The V gene lost 4 bases and the J gene lost 0 bases, with 13 bases spanning the gap. In germline, CDR1 is SGHRS, CDR2 YFSETQ. CDR3 nucleotides: TGCGCCAGCAGCCAAACTCTGGATTTGAACACTGAAGCTTTCTTT. Protein product: CASSQTLDLNTEAFF.

The rearrangement uses TRBV4-3 and TRBJ2-1; TRBD1 matches at 11 bases. Germline values: CDR1 LGHNA, CDR2 YSLEER. The CDR3 length is 16 residues. V gave up 1 base and J gave up 8 bases; unmatched junction bases: 7. The CDR3 sequence is CASSQGQGQGGYEQFF. The CDR3 DNA reads TGCGCCAGCAGCCAAGGACAGGGACAGGGGGGCTATGAGCAGTTCTTC.

The chain carries TRBV28 and TRBJ2-5, with 9 bases matching TRBD2. The V gene's germline CDR1 is MDHEN and CDR2 SYDVKM. This CDR3 is 14 amino acids long. Trimming at V came to 3 bases and at J to 5 bases, leaving 4 bases not matched to a gene. CDR3 sequence: CASSLAGGRETQYF. CDR3 sequence (DNA): TGTGCCAGCAGTTTGGCGGGGGGGAGGGAGACCCAGTACTTC.

The chain is built from TRBV29-1 and TRBJ1-2; D possibly corresponds to TRBD1 (6 bases). This CDR3 region has 13 residues. CDR1 and CDR2 from the germline V gene are SQVTM and ANQGSEA. The V end was cut by 7 bases, the J end by 3 bases, with 15 bases between. CDR3 amino acids: CSAAGGADYGYTF. DNA of the CDR3: TGCAGCGCCGCGGGGGGGGCCGACTATGGCTACACCTTC. The full variable domain, completed using reference TRBV29-1 and TRBJ1-2, is SAVISQKPSRDICQRGTSLTIQCQVDSQVTMMFWYRQQPGQSLTLIATANQGSEATYESGFVIDKFPISRPNLTFSTLTVSNMSPEDSSIYLCSAAGGADYGYTFGSGTRLTVV.

The V call is TRBV5-5, the J call TRBJ2-3; D not certain. V lost 4 bases, J lost 7 bases, and 19 bases lay in between. Germline lookup yields CDR1 SGHKS and CDR2 YYEKEE (reference sequence). The CDR3 has 15 amino acids. The CDR3 protein is CASSPQPGGSNTQYF. The CDR3 nucleotides are TGTGCCAGCAGCCCTCAACCGGGTGGATCAAATACGCAGTATTTT.

V is TRBV29-1 and J is TRBJ2-7, with 10 bases matching TRBD1. This CDR3 has 14 residues. The germline V gene has CDR1 SQVTM and CDR2 ANQGSEA. Germline trimming cut 5 bases from V and 0 bases from J; bases unmatched to any gene: 4. CDR3: CSVWGQGHSYEQYF. DNA of the CDR3: TGCAGCGTTTGGGGACAGGGGCACTCCTACGAGCAGTACTTC.

The chain employs TRBV5-1 and TRBJ2-5; unclear D gene. The CDR3 is 13 amino acids. Germline CDR1 reads SGHRS; CDR2 reads YFSETQ. V gave up 0 bases and J gave up 5 bases, with 8 bases separating them. The CDR3 reads CASSLVGSETQYF. The CDR3 bases are TGCGCCAGCAGCTTGGTCGGTAGCGAGACCCAGTACTTC.

The chain joins TRBV6-5 to TRBJ1-5; 7 bases are shared with TRBD1. With 6 bases clipped from V and 4 bases from J, the junction kept 6 bases outside the gene matches. CDR1 and CDR2 from the germline V gene are MNHEY and SVGAGI. The length of the CDR3 is 14 residues. In DNA, the CDR3 is TGTGCCAGCAGACCGGGACAGAAAAATCAGCCCCAGCATTTT. Its protein is CASRPGQKNQPQHF.

The genes are TRBV4-3 and TRBJ1-6; D is ambiguous. Germline CDR1 LGHNA, CDR2 YSLEER. Trimming took 2 bases from V and 7 from J, leaving 9 bases between them. The CDR3 is made up of 14 amino acids. The CDR3 sequence is CASSQLAGNSPLHF. The CDR3 nucleotides read TGCGCCAGCAGCCAATTGGCGGGGAATTCACCCCTCCACTTT.

The chain uses TRBV19 and TRBJ2-7; TRBD1 aligns across 10 bases. This CDR3 is 14 amino acids long. Losses at the gene ends were 4 bases for V and 6 bases for J; bases not matched to a gene: 6. Germline CDR1 LNHDA, CDR2 SQIVND (reference sequence). The CDR3, as DNA: TGTGCCAGTAGTACCGGGACAGGGGTCTCCGAGCAGTACTTC. As protein: CASSTGTGVSEQYF.

The chain uses TRBV4-2 and TRBJ2-1, with 10 positions matching TRBD1. The CDR3 length is 15 residues. From germline, CDR1 is LGHNA and CDR2 YNFKEQ. The V gene end was trimmed by 1 base and the J gene end by 4 bases; junction bases not matched to a gene: 1. CDR3: CASSQGQGAYNEQFF. The CDR3 nucleotides are TGTGCCAGCAGCCAAGGACAGGGGGCTTACAATGAGCAGTTCTTC.

This chain uses TRBV7-2 with TRBJ1-2, with D possibly TRBD1 on 6 matching bases. There are 17 residues in the CDR3. Germline V CDR1 and CDR2: SGHTA, FQGNSA. V was pared by 1 base and J by 4 bases, with 19 bases between. The CDR3 DNA reads TGTGCCAGCAGCTTAGGGGGGGCGGGGTTGGCCTCCTATGGCTACACCTTC. Translation: CASSLGGAGLASYGYTF. Together with reference TRBV7-2 and TRBJ1-2, the CDR3 gives the full variable domain: GAGVSQSPSNKVTEKGKDVELRCDPISGHTALYWYRQSLGQGLEFLIYFQGNSAPDKSGLPSDRFSAERTGGSVSTLTIQRTQQEDSAVYLCASSLGGAGLASYGYTFGSGTRLTVV.

V gene TRBV7-9 combines with J gene TRBJ2-1; 7 nucleotides align to TRBD1. Germline CDR1 is SEHNR and CDR2 is FQNEAQ (reference sequence). With 0 bases clipped from V and 5 bases from J, the junction kept 4 bases outside the gene matches. The CDR3 runs to 15 residues. CDR3 sequence: CASSLALGQNNEQFF. The CDR3 DNA reads as TGTGCCAGCAGCTTAGCGCTGGGACAGAACAATGAGCAGTTCTTC.

This clone was found a few times. The rearrangement uses TRBV10-3 and TRBJ2-7; D is uncertain. From germline, CDR1 is ENHRY and CDR2 SYGVKD. The length of the CDR3 is 13 residues. The germline V and J ends were trimmed by 6 bases and 5 bases, with 14 bases remaining between them. This CDR3 reads CAIRDRGADEQYF. CDR3 bases: TGTGCCATCAGGGATCGAGGAGCTGACGAGCAGTACTTC.